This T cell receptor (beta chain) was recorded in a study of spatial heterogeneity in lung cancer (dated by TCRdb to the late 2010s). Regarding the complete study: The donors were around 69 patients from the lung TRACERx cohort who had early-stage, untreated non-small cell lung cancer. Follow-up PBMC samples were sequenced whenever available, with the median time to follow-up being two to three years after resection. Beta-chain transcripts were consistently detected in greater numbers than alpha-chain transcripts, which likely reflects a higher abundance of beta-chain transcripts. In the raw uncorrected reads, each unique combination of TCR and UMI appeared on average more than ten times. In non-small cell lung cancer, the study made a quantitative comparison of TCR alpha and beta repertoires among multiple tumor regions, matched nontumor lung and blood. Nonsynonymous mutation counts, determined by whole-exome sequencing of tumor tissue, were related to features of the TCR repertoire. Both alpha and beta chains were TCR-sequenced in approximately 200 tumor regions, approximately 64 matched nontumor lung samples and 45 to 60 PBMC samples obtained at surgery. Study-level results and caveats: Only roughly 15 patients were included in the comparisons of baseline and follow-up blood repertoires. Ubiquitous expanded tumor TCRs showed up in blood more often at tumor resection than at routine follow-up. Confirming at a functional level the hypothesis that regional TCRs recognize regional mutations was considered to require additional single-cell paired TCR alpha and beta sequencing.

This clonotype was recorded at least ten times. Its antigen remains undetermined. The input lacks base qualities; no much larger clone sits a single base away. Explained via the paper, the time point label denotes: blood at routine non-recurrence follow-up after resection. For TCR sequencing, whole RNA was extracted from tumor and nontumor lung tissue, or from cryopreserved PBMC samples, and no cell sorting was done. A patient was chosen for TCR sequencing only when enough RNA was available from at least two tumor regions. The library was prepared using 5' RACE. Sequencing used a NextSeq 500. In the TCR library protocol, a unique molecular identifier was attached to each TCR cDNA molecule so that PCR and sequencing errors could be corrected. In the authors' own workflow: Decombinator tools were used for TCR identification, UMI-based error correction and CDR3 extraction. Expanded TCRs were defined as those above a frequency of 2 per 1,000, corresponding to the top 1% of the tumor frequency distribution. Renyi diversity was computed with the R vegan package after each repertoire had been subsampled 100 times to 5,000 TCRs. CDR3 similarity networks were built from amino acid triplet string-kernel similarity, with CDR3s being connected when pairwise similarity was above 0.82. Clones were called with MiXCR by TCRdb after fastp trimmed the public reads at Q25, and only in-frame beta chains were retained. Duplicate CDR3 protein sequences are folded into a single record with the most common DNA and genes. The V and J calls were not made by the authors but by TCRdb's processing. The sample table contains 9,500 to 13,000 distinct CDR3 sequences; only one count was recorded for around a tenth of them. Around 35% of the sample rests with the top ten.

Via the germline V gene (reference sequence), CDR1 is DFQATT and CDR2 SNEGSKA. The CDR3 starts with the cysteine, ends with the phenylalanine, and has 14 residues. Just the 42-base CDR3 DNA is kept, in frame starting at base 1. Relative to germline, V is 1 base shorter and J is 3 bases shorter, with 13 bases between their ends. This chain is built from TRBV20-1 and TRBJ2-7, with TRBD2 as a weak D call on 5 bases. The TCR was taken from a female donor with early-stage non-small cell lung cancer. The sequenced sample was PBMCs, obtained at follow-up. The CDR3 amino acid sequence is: CSARGVRENYEQYF. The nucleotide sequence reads TGCAGTGCTAGAGGGGTGAGGGAAAACTACGAGCAGTACTTC.